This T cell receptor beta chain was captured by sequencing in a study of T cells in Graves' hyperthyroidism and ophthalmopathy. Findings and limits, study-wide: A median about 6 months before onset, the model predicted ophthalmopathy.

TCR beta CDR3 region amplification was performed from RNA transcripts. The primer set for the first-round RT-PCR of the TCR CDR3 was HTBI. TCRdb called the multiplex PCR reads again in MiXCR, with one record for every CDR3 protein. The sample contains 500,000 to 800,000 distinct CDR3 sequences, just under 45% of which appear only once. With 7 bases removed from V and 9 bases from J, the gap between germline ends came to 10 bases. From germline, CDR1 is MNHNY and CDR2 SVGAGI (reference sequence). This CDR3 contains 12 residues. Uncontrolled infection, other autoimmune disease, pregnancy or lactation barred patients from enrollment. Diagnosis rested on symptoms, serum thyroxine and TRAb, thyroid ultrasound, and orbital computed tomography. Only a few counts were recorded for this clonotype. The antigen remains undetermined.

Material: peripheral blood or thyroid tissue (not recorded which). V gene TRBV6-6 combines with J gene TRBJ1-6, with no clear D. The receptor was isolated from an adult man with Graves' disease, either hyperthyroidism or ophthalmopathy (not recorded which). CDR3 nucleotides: TGTGCCAGCATCAGGCTCGGTTCACCCCTCCACTTT. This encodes CASIRLGSPLHF.